This TCR beta chain was found in a study of cytomegalovirus exposure and HLA in healthy donors. Study findings and constraints: Most CMV-associated TCR beta chains appeared HLA-restricted in a later analysis.

The primer mix had 60 Vbeta and 13 Jbeta primers. Data came from immunoSEQ multiplex PCR; TCRdb stores just in-frame clones and leaves some out. The table lists 150,000 to 200,000 clones, more than 60% of them singletons. To note about this clone: No antigen is known for it.

The TCR was taken from a man aged 25-40 years in good health and CMV-seropositive. The sample comprised PBMCs.

DNA of the CDR3: TGTGCCACCAGTAAACACGAACCCACAGATACGCAGTATTTT. Its protein is CATSKHEPTDTQYF. The chain is built from TRBV15 and TRBJ2-3; D remains ambiguous. Germline CDR1 and CDR2: LNHNV and YYDKDF (reference sequence). The CDR3 runs 14 residues. The germline V and J ends were trimmed by 6 bases and 2 bases, with 12 bases remaining between them.